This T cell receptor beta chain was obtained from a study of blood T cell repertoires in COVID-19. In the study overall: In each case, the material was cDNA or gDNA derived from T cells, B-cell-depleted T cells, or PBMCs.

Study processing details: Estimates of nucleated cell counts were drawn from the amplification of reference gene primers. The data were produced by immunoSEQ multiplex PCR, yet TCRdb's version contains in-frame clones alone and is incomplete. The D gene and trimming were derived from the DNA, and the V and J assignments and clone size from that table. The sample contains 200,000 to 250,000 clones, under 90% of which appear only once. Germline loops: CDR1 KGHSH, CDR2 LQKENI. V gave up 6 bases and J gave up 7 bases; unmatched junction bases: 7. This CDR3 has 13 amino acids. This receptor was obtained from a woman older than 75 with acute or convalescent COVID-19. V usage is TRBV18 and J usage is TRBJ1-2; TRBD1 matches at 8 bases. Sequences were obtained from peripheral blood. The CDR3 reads CASSATGEGGYTF. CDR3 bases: TGTGCCAGCTCGGCGACAGGGGAGGGTGGCTACACCTTC.